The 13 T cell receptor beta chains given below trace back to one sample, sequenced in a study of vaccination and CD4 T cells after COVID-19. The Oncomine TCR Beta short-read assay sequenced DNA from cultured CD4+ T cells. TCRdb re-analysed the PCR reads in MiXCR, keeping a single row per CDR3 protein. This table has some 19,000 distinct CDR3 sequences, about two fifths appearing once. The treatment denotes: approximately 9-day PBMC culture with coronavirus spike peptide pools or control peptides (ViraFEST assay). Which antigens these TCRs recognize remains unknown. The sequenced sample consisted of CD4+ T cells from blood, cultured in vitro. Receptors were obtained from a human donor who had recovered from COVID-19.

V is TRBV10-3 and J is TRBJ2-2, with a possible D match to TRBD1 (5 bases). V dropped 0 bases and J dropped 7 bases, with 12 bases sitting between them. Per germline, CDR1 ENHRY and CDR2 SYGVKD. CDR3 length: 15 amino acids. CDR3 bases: TGTGCCATCAGTGAGTCGCGCAGGGCGGACGGGGAGCTGTTTTTT. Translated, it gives CAISESRRADGELFF.

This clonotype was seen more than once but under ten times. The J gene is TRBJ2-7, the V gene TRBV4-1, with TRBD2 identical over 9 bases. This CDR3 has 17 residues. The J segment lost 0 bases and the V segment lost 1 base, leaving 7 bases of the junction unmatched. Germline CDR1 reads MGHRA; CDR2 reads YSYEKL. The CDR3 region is CASSQGRRGGGSYEQYF. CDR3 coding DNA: TGCGCCAGCAGCCAAGGCAGGCGGGGGGGAGGCTCCTACGAGCAGTACTTC.

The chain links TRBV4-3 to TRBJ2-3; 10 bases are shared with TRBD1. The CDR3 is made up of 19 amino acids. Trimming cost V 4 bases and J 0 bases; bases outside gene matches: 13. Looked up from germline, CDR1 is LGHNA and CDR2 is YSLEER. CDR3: CASSLGGTGVNSSTDTQYF. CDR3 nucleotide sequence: TGCGCCAGCAGCCTCGGGGGGACAGGGGTCAACTCTAGCACAGATACGCAGTATTTT.

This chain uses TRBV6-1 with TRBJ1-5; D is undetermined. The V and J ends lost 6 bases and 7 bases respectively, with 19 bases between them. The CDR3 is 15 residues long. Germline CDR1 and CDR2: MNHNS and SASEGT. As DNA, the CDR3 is TGTGCCAGCAGCAACGGCCGTTTCCGTGGGCAGCCCCAGCATTTT. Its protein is CASSNGRFRGQPQHF.

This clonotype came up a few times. The CDR3 is CATSDLKIGMTGELFF. The CDR3 nucleotides read TGTGCCACCAGTGATTTGAAAATAGGGATGACCGGGGAGCTGTTTTTT. The V call is TRBV24-1, the J call TRBJ2-2; no reliable D call. Germline CDR1 is KGHDR and CDR2 is SFDVKD. The ends were cut back, 0 bases at V and 5 bases at J, with 12 bases in the middle. This CDR3 has 16 amino acids.

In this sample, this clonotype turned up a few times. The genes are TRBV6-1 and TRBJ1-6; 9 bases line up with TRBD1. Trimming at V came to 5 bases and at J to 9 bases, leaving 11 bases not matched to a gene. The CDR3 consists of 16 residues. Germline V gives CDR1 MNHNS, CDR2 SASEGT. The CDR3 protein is CASSPRTGDVSSPLHF. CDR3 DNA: TGTGCCAGCAGTCCCCGGACAGGGGATGTTAGTTCACCCCTCCACTTT.

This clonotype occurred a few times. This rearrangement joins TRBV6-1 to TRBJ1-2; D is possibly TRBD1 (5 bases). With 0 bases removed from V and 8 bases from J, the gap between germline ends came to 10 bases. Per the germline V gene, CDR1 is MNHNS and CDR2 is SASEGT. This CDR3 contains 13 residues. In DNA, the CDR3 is TGTGCCAGCAGTGAAGCACCAGGGAGCGGCTACACCTTC. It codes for CASSEAPGSGYTF.

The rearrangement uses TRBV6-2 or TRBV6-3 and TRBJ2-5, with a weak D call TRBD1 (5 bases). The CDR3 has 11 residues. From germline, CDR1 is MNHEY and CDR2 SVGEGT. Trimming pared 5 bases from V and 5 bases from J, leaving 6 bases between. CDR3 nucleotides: TGTGCCAGCAGTAGGGGTGAGACCCAGTACTTC. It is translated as CASSRGETQYF.

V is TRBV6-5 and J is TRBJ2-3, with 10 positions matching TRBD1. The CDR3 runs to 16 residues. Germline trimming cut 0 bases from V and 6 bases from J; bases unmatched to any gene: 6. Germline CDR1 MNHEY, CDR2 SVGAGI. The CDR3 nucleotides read TGTGCCAGCAGTTACTCGGACAGGGGGGCTCTTGATACGCAGTATTTT. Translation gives CASSYSDRGALDTQYF.

The CDR3 region has the DNA TGTGCCAGCAGTTATAGGGGACTAGAGGGAGATACGCAGTATTTT. It yields the protein CASSYRGLEGDTQYF. The V gene is TRBV6-5, the J gene TRBJ2-3; 8 bases match TRBD2. The V gene end was trimmed by 3 bases and the J gene end by 5 bases; junction bases not matched to a gene: 7. Per germline, CDR1 MNHEY and CDR2 SVGAGI. This CDR3 is built from 15 residues.

The CDR3 DNA reads as TGCAGTGCTAGAGAAGGGACGGACTCTAATGAAAAACTGTTTTTT. Translated, it gives CSAREGTDSNEKLFF. The chain recombines TRBV20-1 with TRBJ1-4, with D tentatively TRBD1 (5 bases). The V end lost 0 bases, the J end lost 3 bases, and 11 bases lay between the germline ends. The CDR3 has 15 residues. CDR1 DFQATT and CDR2 SNEGSKA come from the germline V gene (reference sequence).

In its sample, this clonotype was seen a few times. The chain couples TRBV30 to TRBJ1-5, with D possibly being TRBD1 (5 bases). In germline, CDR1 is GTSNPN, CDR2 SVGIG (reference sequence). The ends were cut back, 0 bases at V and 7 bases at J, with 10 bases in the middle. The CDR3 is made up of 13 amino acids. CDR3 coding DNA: TGTGCCTGGAGTGTAGCAGGGTTCCAGCCCCAGCATTTT. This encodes CAWSVAGFQPQHF.

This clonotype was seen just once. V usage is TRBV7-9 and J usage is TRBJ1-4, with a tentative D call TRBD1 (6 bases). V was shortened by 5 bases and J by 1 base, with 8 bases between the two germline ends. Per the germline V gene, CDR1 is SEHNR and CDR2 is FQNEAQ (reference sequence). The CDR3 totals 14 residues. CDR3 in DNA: TGTGCCAGCAGCATACAGGGAACTAATGAAAAACTGTTTTTT. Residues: CASSIQGTNEKLFF.